One and the same sample provided the 19 T cell receptor beta chains below, sequenced in a study of blood T cell repertoires in COVID-19. Data came from immunoSEQ multiplex PCR; TCRdb stores just in-frame clones and leaves some out. The sample lists some 300,000 clones, roughly 90% seen once, with around 3.9% in the top ten. The material sequenced was PBMCs or T cells enriched from blood (not recorded which). These receptors were taken from a young woman who had been exposed to COVID-19.

V usage is TRBV18 and J usage is TRBJ1-6; 10 bases match TRBD1. The CDR3 is made up of 15 amino acids. Trimming at V came to 4 bases and at J to 5 bases, leaving 2 bases not matched to a gene. Germline values: CDR1 KGHSH, CDR2 LQKENI. CDR3 region: CASSRGTGDNSPLHF. The CDR3 nucleotides are TGTGCCAGCTCACGTGGGACAGGGGATAATTCACCCCTCCACTTT.

As to this clone: The DNA is omitted, as the CDR3 cannot be located on it reliably, and the CDR3 follows TCRdb's listing. The J gene is TRBJ2-3, the V gene TRBV5-4; the D call of TRBD2 is as the table states it, not checked on the DNA. CDR1 and CDR2 from the germline V gene are SGHNT and YYREEE (reference sequence). The CDR3 sequence runs 17 residues, both termini included. CDR3 residues: CASSSSRGGAGTDTQYF.

The chain links TRBV15 to TRBJ2-7; 7 bases line up with TRBD1. Germline V gives CDR1 LNHNV, CDR2 YYDKDF (reference sequence). V trimming: 4 bases; J trimming: 6 bases; junction bases outside the gene matches: 3. CDR3 length: 12 amino acids. CDR3 residues: CATSTAGGEQYF. CDR3 bases: TGTGCCACCAGCACCGCAGGGGGCGAGCAGTACTTC.

The DNA of the CDR3 is TGTGCCAGCAGCTCGGACAGGGCCGCGACCCAGTACTTC. This gives the protein CASSSDRAATQYF. The chain combines TRBV7-2 with TRBJ2-5; 8 bases match TRBD1. Trimming removed 4 bases from V and 7 bases from J; junction bases left unmatched: 5. The CDR3 runs to 13 residues. CDR1 is SGHTA and CDR2 is FQGNSA in the germline V gene.

The chain recombines TRBV2 with TRBJ1-4; 11 bases align to TRBD1. Germline values: CDR1 SNHLY, CDR2 FYNNEI. The CDR3 is made up of 12 amino acids. V was pared by 11 bases and J by 7 bases, with 3 bases of the junction left unmatched. CDR3 sequence: CASGTGGEKLFF. The DNA for the CDR3 is TGTGCCTCCGGGACAGGGGGTGAAAAACTGTTTTTT.

As concerns this clone: Other nucleotide sequences from this sample produce the same CDR3. The chain carries TRBV5-1 and TRBJ2-7; D uncertain. This CDR3 region has 13 residues. Trimming cost V 0 bases and J 3 bases, with 7 bases left between them. Looked up from germline, CDR1 is SGHRS and CDR2 is YFSETQ. CDR3 amino acids: CASSLAGSYEQYF. CDR3 in DNA: TGCGCCAGCAGCTTGGCCGGTAGCTACGAGCAGTACTTC.

This clone was seen once. The chain employs TRBV10-3 and TRBJ1-5; D is possibly TRBD1 (6 bases). Trimming removed 3 bases from V and 1 base from J, with 10 bases in between. Per germline, CDR1 ENHRY and CDR2 SYGVKD. The CDR3 has 15 residues. The chain's CDR3 is CAISDSTGSNQPQHF. The CDR3 DNA sequence: TGTGCCATCAGTGATTCCACAGGGAGCAATCAGCCCCAGCATTTT.

The gene calls are TRBV5-1 and TRBJ1-2; D is unresolved. The V and J ends lost 1 base and 0 bases respectively, with 10 bases between them. Germline assignment: CDR1 SGHRS and CDR2 YFSETQ. The CDR3 runs 15 residues. The CDR3 here is CASSLLAAANYGYTF. The CDR3 nucleotides read TGCGCCAGCAGCTTGCTCGCAGCGGCTAACTATGGCTACACCTTC.

The sample holds a few counts of this clone. J is TRBJ2-7 and V is TRBV19; 9 nucleotides align to TRBD1. J lost 4 bases, V lost 7 bases, and 5 bases had no gene match. Germline V gene data show CDR1 as LNHDA and CDR2 as SQIVND (reference sequence). CDR3 length: 13 residues. The CDR3 DNA is TGTGCCAGTATGAGGACAGGGGCGTACGAGCAGTACTTC. Its protein is CASMRTGAYEQYF.

The CDR3 region has the DNA TGTGCCAGCAGTGTAGACTATAGCAATCAGCCCCAGCATTTT. Amino acids: CASSVDYSNQPQHF. The rearrangement joins TRBV2 to TRBJ1-5; no reliable D call. This CDR3 spans 14 amino acids. Looked up from germline, CDR1 is SNHLY and CDR2 is FYNNEI. Deletions cut 4 bases from V and 0 bases from J, with 7 bases between.

This chain links TRBV11-2 with TRBJ1-1; D possibly corresponds to TRBD1 (5 bases). CDR1 and CDR2 (germline): SGHAT, FQNNGV. The CDR3 spans 14 residues. V was trimmed by 0 bases and J by 5 bases, leaving 10 bases between them. The CDR3 coding sequence is TGTGCCAGCAGCTTAGAGGCAGGGAGGACTGAAGCTTTCTTT. As protein: CASSLEAGRTEAFF.

The chain carries TRBV5-1 and TRBJ2-1; 7 bases align to TRBD1. J gave up 4 bases and V 4 bases, and 8 bases lay outside the gene matches. CDR3 length: 15 amino acids. The germline V gene encodes CDR1 SGHRS and CDR2 YFSETQ. CDR3 in DNA: TGCGCCAGCAGCACTTCCGGGACAGAATACAATGAGCAGTTCTTC. Its protein is CASSTSGTEYNEQFF.

The V gene is TRBV27, the J gene TRBJ2-2; weak D call: TRBD2 (5 bases). V lost 1 base and J lost 0, with 12 bases in between. This CDR3 region has 17 residues. Germline CDR1 and CDR2: MNHEY and SMNVEV (reference sequence). This CDR3 is CASSLLGGRSNTGELFF. The CDR3 bases are TGTGCCAGCAGTTTATTGGGTGGGAGATCGAACACCGGGGAGCTGTTTTTT.

This chain joins TRBV5-1 and TRBJ2-1; 8 bases match TRBD2. Germline V gene data show CDR1 as SGHRS and CDR2 as YFSETQ. The CDR3 loop spans 16 amino acids. Unmatched junction bases numbered 11, after V lost 0 bases and J lost 9 bases. The CDR3 protein is CASSLAMGLGEGEQFF. The CDR3 nucleotides are TGCGCCAGCAGCTTGGCCATGGGACTAGGAGAGGGTGAGCAGTTCTTC. Looking up the rest from reference TRBV5-1 and TRBJ2-1 gives the full variable domain: KAGVTQTPRYLIKTRGQQVTLSCSPISGHRSVSWYQQTPGQGLQFLFEYFSETQRNKGNFPGRFSGRQFSNSRSEMNVSTLELGDSALYLCASSLAMGLGEGEQFFGPGTRLTVL.

The chain combines TRBV29-1 with TRBJ2-5, with no clear D. The CDR3 has 13 amino acids. Germline V gene data show CDR1 as SQVTM and CDR2 as ANQGSEA. The V end lost 5 bases, the J end lost 4 bases, and 14 bases lay between the germline ends. CDR3 nucleotides: TGCAGCGTTATGAGGCAGCAAAGAGAGACCCAGTACTTC. Translating gives CSVMRQQRETQYF. The full variable domain, rest sourced from reference TRBV29-1 and TRBJ2-5, is SAVISQKPSRDICQRGTSLTIQCQVDSQVTMMFWYRQQPGQSLTLIATANQGSEATYESGFVIDKFPISRPNLTFSTLTVSNMSPEDSSIYLCSVMRQQRETQYFGPGTRLLVL.

The V and J genes are TRBV5-1 and TRBJ2-2; the match to TRBD1 covers 8 bases. V lost 2 bases to trimming and J lost 3 bases; unmatched junction nucleotides: 6. The CDR3 runs to 16 residues. Per the germline V gene, CDR1 is SGHRS and CDR2 is YFSETQ. CDR3 sequence: CASSFGGTGDTGELFF. CDR3 DNA: TGCGCCAGCAGCTTTGGGGGGACAGGAGACACCGGGGAGCTGTTTTTT.

V and J are TRBV19 and TRBJ2-7, with a tentative D call TRBD1 (6 bases). Germline CDR1 and CDR2: LNHDA and SQIVND (reference sequence). Trimming took off 5 bases at V and 2 bases at J, with 10 bases between the two ends. The CDR3 sequence is 13 residues long. CDR3 amino acids: CASSWDKTYEQYF. CDR3 nucleotides: TGTGCCAGTAGTTGGGACAAGACCTACGAGCAGTACTTC.

This chain connects TRBV7-9 to TRBJ2-2; weak D call: TRBD2 (6 bases). Trimming shortened V by 5 bases and J by 5 bases, and 21 bases separated the two germline ends. The CDR3 covers 17 residues. Germline CDR1 is SEHNR and CDR2 is FQNEAQ (reference sequence). This CDR3 reads CASSHNLGGRGTGELFF. The CDR3 nucleotides read TGTGCCAGCAGCCACAACCTGGGAGGCCGCGGGACCGGGGAGCTGTTTTTT.

The chain links TRBV5-1 to TRBJ1-5; the match to TRBD1 covers 7 bases. V was pared by 0 bases and J by 10 bases, with 4 bases of the junction left unmatched. The CDR3 length is 13 residues. Germline loops: CDR1 SGHRS, CDR2 YFSETQ. CDR3 DNA sequence: TGCGCCAGCAGCTTGGGGGGGGACAGTCCCCAGCATTTT. Amino acids: CASSLGGDSPQHF.